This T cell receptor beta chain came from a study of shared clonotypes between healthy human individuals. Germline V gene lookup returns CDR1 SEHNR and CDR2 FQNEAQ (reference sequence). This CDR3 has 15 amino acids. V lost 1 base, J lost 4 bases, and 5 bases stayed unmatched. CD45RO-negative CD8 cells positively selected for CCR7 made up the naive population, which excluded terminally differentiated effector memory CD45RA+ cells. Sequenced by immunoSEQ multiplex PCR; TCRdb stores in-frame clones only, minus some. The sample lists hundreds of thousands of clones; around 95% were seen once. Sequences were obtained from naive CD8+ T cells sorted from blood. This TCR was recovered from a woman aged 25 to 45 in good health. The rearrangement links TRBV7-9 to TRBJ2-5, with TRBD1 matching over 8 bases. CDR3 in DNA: TGTGCCAGCAGCTTAGTGCAGGGGGCGGGAGAGACCCAGTACTTC. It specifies CASSLVQGAGETQYF.